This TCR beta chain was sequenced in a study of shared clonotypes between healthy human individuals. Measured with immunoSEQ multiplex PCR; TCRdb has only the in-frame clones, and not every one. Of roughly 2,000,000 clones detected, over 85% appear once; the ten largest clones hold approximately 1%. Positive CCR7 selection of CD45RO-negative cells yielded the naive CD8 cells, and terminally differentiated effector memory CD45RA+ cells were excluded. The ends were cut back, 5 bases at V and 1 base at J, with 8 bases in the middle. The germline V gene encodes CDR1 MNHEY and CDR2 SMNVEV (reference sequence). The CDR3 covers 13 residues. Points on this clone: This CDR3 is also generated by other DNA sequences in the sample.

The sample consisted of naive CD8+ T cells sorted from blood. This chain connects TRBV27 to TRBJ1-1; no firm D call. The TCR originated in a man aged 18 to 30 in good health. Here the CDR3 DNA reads TGTGCCAGCAGTCTCGGACGGAACACTGAAGCTTTCTTT. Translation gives CASSLGRNTEAFF.